The next 25 T cell receptor beta chains were all read from a single sample in a study of blood T cell repertoires in COVID-19. Sequencing used immunoSEQ multiplex PCR; TCRdb keeps in-frame clones, though not all of them. Among approximately 220,000 clones listed, 85% to 90% were seen once. Material for sequencing was peripheral blood. These receptors were taken from a man aged 50-60 years with acute or convalescent COVID-19.

For this clone: This CDR3 is also generated by other DNA sequences in the sample. The V gene is TRBV19, the J gene TRBJ1-5; possibly TRBD1 for D (6 bases). Germline assignment: CDR1 LNHDA and CDR2 SQIVND (reference sequence). V dropped 3 bases and J dropped 3 bases, with 12 bases sitting between them. The CDR3 totals 15 residues. The CDR3 DNA reads TGTGCCAGTAGTATTCGGGGGGGGGCCAATCAGCCCCAGCATTTT. Translated: CASSIRGGANQPQHF. Based on the CDR3 plus reference TRBV19 and TRBJ1-5, the full variable domain is DGGITQSPKYLFRKEGQNVTLSCEQNLNHDAMYWYRQDPGQGLRLIYYSQIVNDFQKGDIAEGYSVSREKKESFPLTVTSAQKNPTAFYLCASSIRGGANQPQHFGDGTRLSIL.

The chain employs TRBV6-5 and TRBJ2-7; 7 positions match TRBD1. V lost 6 bases, J lost 4 bases, and 12 bases stayed unmatched. Germline V gene sequence: CDR1 MNHEY, CDR2 SVGAGI. This CDR3 region has 15 residues. The CDR3: CASSRITGVRYEQYF. The CDR3 DNA reads as TGTGCCAGCAGCCGAATCACAGGGGTTCGGTACGAGCAGTACTTC.

This clone came up a few times. This chain joins TRBV5-1 and TRBJ1-2; D is unresolved. The germline CDR1 and CDR2 sequences are SGHRS and YFSETQ. This CDR3 has 13 residues. Trimming stripped 0 bases from V and 3 bases from J, with 6 bases between. CDR3 bases: TGCGCCAGCAGCTTGGCCCCCGACTATGGCTACACCTTC. It yields the protein CASSLAPDYGYTF.

This clone is a singleton in its sample. V and J are TRBV10-3 and TRBJ2-3, with 13 bases identical to TRBD2. Germline V gives CDR1 ENHRY, CDR2 SYGVKD. The CDR3 runs 15 residues. V dropped 3 bases and J dropped 6; count of bases not matched to a gene: 3. The DNA for the CDR3 is TGTGCCATCAGTGAACTAGCGGGGGGGCCTGATACGCAGTATTTT. Amino acids: CAISELAGGPDTQYF.

The chain links TRBV5-4 to TRBJ1-2, with no clear D. The CDR3 has 14 residues. Germline V gene sequence: CDR1 SGHNT, CDR2 YYREEE (reference sequence). V was shortened by 3 bases and J by 4 bases, with 13 bases between the two germline ends. The CDR3 loop reads CASSSGQAVYGYTF. In nucleotides, the CDR3 is TGTGCCAGCAGCTCCGGGCAAGCGGTCTATGGCTACACCTTC.

The chain combines TRBV7-2 with TRBJ1-1; possibly TRBD1 for D (5 bases). Germline CDR1 and CDR2: SGHTA and FQGNSA. V was pared by 2 bases and J by 8 bases, with 18 bases between. The CDR3 runs to 15 residues. This CDR3 reads CASSLRGGLLGEAFF. The CDR3, as DNA: TGTGCCAGCAGCTTAAGGGGTGGGCTCCTAGGGGAAGCTTTCTTT.

V gene TRBV27 combines with J gene TRBJ1-2, with D unresolved. CDR1 is MNHEY and CDR2 is SMNVEV in the germline V gene (reference sequence). This CDR3 has 13 residues. With 8 bases removed from V and 2 bases from J, the gap between germline ends came to 12 bases. The CDR3 bases are TGTGCCAGCTCCCCAGGCGAGAACTATGGCTACACCTTC. Translation: CASSPGENYGYTF.

This sequence joins TRBV30 and TRBJ2-4; a possible D gene is TRBD2 (6 bases). This CDR3 contains 12 residues. Trimming pared 0 bases from V and 6 bases from J, leaving 6 bases between. The germline CDR1 and CDR2 sequences are GTSNPN and SVGIG (reference sequence). The CDR3 DNA reads as TGTGCCTGGAGTGTCGGGGGAAACATTCAGTACTTC. Its protein is CAWSVGGNIQYF. Together with reference TRBV30 and TRBJ2-4, the CDR3 gives the full variable domain: SQTIHQWPATLVQPVGSPLSLECTVEGTSNPNLYWYRQAAGRGLQLLFYSVGIGQISSEVPQNLSASRPQDRQFILSSKKLLLSDSGFYLCAWSVGGNIQYFGAGTRLSVL.

This rearrangement joins TRBV5-1 to TRBJ2-7; TRBD1 agrees at 7 bases. V gave up 4 bases and J gave up 1 base; unmatched junction bases: 8. The CDR3 consists of 15 residues. Germline V lookup: CDR1 SGHRS, CDR2 YFSETQ. CDR3 DNA sequence: TGCGCCAGCAGCACACAGGGGTCTGGTTCCTACGAGCAGTACTTC. Translation gives CASSTQGSGSYEQYF.

This chain links TRBV9 with TRBJ1-2; the match to TRBD1 covers 11 bases. Germline values: CDR1 SGDLS, CDR2 YYNGEE. Trimming took 0 bases from V and 2 from J; bases not matched to a gene: 12. The CDR3 contains 19 residues. The CDR3 spells CASSVVTGQGVTGNYGYTF. DNA of the CDR3: TGTGCCAGCAGCGTAGTAACGGGACAGGGGGTTACAGGAAACTATGGCTACACCTTC.

This clone was recorded once. The V gene is TRBV19, the J gene TRBJ2-5, with TRBD2 as a possible D gene (6 bases). This CDR3 region has 15 residues. Trimming left V 7 bases short and J 1 base short, with 16 bases between. Per germline, CDR1 LNHDA and CDR2 SQIVND (reference sequence). The CDR3: CASKDGGGSQETQYF. CDR3 in DNA: TGTGCCAGTAAAGACGGGGGTGGAAGCCAAGAGACCCAGTACTTC.

Comment on this clone: The same CDR3 arises from other DNA sequences in this sample as well. The chain employs TRBV18 and TRBJ1-6, with 8 positions matching TRBD1. With V trimmed by 2 bases and J by 6 bases, 0 bases remained unmatched. Germline V gene data show CDR1 as KGHSH and CDR2 as LQKENI. This CDR3 comprises 14 residues. The CDR3 spells CASSPGQGNSPLHF. CDR3 nucleotides: TGTGCCAGCTCACCAGGACAGGGTAATTCACCCCTCCACTTT.

The V gene is TRBV7-2, the J gene TRBJ2-5; 7 positions match TRBD2. Germline V gene sequence: CDR1 SGHTA, CDR2 FQGNSA. After removal of 5 bases from V and 5 bases from J, the junction contained 8 bases not matched to a gene. The CDR3 contains 14 residues. The CDR3 spells CASSAAGAGETQYF. The CDR3 region has the DNA TGTGCCAGCAGCGCCGCGGGAGCCGGGGAGACCCAGTACTTC.

J is TRBJ2-5 and V is TRBV5-4; the D is unclear. Germline loops: CDR1 SGHNT, CDR2 YYREEE (reference sequence). The CDR3 has 12 amino acids. Between the trimmed V and J ends, which lost 2 bases and 6 bases, there was a span of 8 bases. The CDR3 sequence is CASSLRSQTQYF. As DNA, the CDR3 is TGTGCCAGCAGCTTAAGGAGCCAGACCCAGTACTTC.

This rearrangement joins TRBV7-9 to TRBJ2-5, with 8 bases aligning to TRBD1. The CDR3 totals 15 residues. CDR1 and CDR2 (germline): SEHNR, FQNEAQ (reference sequence). V shed 5 bases, J shed 2 bases, and the junction held 7 bases outside the gene matches. This CDR3 reads CASSPRDRGQETQYF. For the CDR3, the DNA is TGTGCCAGCAGCCCCCGTGACAGGGGACAAGAGACCCAGTACTTC. The whole variable domain, remainder taken from reference TRBV7-9 and TRBJ2-5, is DTGVSQNPRHKITKRGQNVTFRCDPISEHNRLYWYRQTLGQGPEFLTYFQNEAQLEKSRLLSDRFSAERPKGSFSTLEIQRTEQGDSAMYLCASSPRDRGQETQYFGPGTRLLVL.

V and J are TRBV7-2 and TRBJ2-2, with 8 bases lining up with TRBD1. The length of the CDR3 is 15 residues. Germline CDR1 SGHTA, CDR2 FQGNSA. V lost 4 bases, J lost 4 bases, and 5 bases stayed unmatched. The DNA of the CDR3 is TGTGCCAGCAGCTCCCGGACAGGGCGCACCGGGGAGCTGTTTTTT. It encodes CASSSRTGRTGELFF.

The rearrangement links TRBV7-9 to TRBJ1-1; D is possibly TRBD1 (5 bases). The CDR3 loop spans 14 amino acids. Germline V gene data show CDR1 as SEHNR and CDR2 as FQNEAQ (reference sequence). Trimming took 8 bases from V and 3 from J, leaving 16 bases between them. The chain's CDR3 is CASSFLGGDTEAFF. The CDR3, as DNA: TGTGCCAGCTCCTTTCTCGGAGGGGACACTGAAGCTTTCTTT. Based on the CDR3 plus reference TRBV7-9 and TRBJ1-1, the full variable domain is DTGVSQNPRHKITKRGQNVTFRCDPISEHNRLYWYRQTLGQGPEFLTYFQNEAQLEKSRLLSDRFSAERPKGSFSTLEIQRTEQGDSAMYLCASSFLGGDTEAFFGQGTRLTVV.

This clone occurred once. The chain carries TRBV4-1 and TRBJ1-3; 8 bases are shared with TRBD1. J lost 0 bases, V lost 4 bases, and 5 bases had no gene match. This CDR3 spans 16 amino acids. Germline V gene data show CDR1 as MGHRA and CDR2 as YSYEKL. This CDR3 reads CASSRGQGNSGNTIYF. The DNA for the CDR3 is TGCGCCAGCAGCCGCGGACAGGGAAACTCTGGAAACACCATATATTTT.

The CDR3 here is CASSSEGETQYF. CDR3 coding DNA: TGCGCCAGCAGCTCCGAGGGAGAGACCCAGTACTTC. The chain has TRBV5-1 and TRBJ2-5; TRBD2 is a possible D gene (5 bases). The CDR3 has 12 amino acids. Germline CDR1 and CDR2: SGHRS and YFSETQ. The V and J ends lost 3 bases and 4 bases respectively, with 7 bases between them. Together with reference TRBV5-1 and TRBJ2-5, the CDR3 gives the full variable domain: KAGVTQTPRYLIKTRGQQVTLSCSPISGHRSVSWYQQTPGQGLQFLFEYFSETQRNKGNFPGRFSGRQFSNSRSEMNVSTLELGDSALYLCASSSEGETQYFGPGTRLLVL.

The rearrangement uses TRBV18 and TRBJ2-1, with TRBD2 matching over 11 bases. Germline assignment: CDR1 KGHSH and CDR2 LQKENI. The CDR3 has 18 residues. V dropped 4 bases and J dropped 0; count of bases not matched to a gene: 8. This CDR3 is CASSLGLAGRSSYNEQFF. CDR3 sequence (DNA): TGTGCCAGCTCACTAGGACTAGCGGGTAGGAGCTCCTACAATGAGCAGTTCTTC.

The gene calls are TRBV18 and TRBJ1-4; no definite D call. The CDR3 loop spans 14 amino acids. V shed 1 base and J shed 3 bases, with 6 bases lying between them. Per germline, CDR1 KGHSH and CDR2 LQKENI. The CDR3 loop is CASSPRGANEKLFF. The CDR3 DNA reads as TGTGCCAGCTCACCACGCGGAGCTAATGAAAAACTGTTTTTT.

The V gene is TRBV4-1, the J gene TRBJ2-7; TRBD2 matches at 11 bases. The V segment lost 1 base and the J segment 6 bases; nucleotides outside the gene matches: 11. Germline values: CDR1 MGHRA, CDR2 YSYEKL. The CDR3 sequence is 17 residues long. Here the CDR3 reads CASSQGLVAGGPSEQYF. The CDR3 DNA follows: TGCGCCAGCAGCCAAGGTTTGGTAGCGGGGGGGCCTAGCGAGCAGTACTTC.

The chain is built from TRBV2 and TRBJ1-4, with 8 bases fitting TRBD1. Germline values: CDR1 SNHLY, CDR2 FYNNEI. This CDR3 comprises 13 residues. J gave up 8 bases and V 3 bases, and 2 bases lay outside the gene matches. The CDR3 reads CASSERQGEKLFF. The CDR3 DNA is TGTGCCAGCAGTGAGAGACAGGGGGAAAAACTGTTTTTT.

The gene calls are TRBV5-6 and TRBJ1-1; no firm D call. Germline V CDR1 and CDR2: SGHDT, YYEEEE. The V and J ends lost 0 bases and 1 base respectively, with 10 bases between them. The CDR3 runs 15 residues. The CDR3 region is CASSLDLTQNTEAFF. CDR3 coding DNA: TGTGCCAGCAGCTTGGACTTGACTCAGAACACTGAAGCTTTCTTT.

CDR3 in amino acids: CASRVRTGSNQPQHF. CDR3 coding DNA: TGTGCCAGCAGGGTCCGGACAGGGAGCAATCAGCCCCAGCATTTT. The chain recombines TRBV6-5 with TRBJ1-5; 8 nucleotides agree with TRBD1. The CDR3 loop spans 15 amino acids. The J segment lost 1 base and the V segment lost 6 bases, leaving 5 bases of the junction unmatched. In germline, CDR1 is MNHEY, CDR2 SVGAGI.